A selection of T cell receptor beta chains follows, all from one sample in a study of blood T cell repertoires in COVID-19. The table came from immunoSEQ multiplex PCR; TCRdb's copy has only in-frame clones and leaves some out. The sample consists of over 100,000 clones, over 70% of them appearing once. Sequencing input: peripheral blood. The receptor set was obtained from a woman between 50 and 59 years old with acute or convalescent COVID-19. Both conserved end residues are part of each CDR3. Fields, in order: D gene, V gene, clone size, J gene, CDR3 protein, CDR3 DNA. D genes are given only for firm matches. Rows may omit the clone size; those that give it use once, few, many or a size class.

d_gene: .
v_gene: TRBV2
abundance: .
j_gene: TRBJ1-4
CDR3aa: CASSIQGVGEKLFF
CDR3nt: TGTGCCAGCAGTATACAGGGTGTCGGTGAAAAACTGTTTTTT

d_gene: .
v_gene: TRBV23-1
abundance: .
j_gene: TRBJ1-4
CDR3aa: CASTAGETNEKLFF
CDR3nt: TGCGCCAGCACTGCGGGGGAAACTAATGAAAAACTGTTTTTT

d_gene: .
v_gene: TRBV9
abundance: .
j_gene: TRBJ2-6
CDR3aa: CASSQQFSGANVLTF
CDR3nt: TGTGCCAGCAGCCAACAGTTCTCTGGGGCCAACGTCCTGACTTTC

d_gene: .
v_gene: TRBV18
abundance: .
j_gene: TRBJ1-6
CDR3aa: CASSVAQLNSPLHF
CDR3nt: TGTGCCAGCTCAGTGGCACAGTTAAATTCACCCCTCCACTTT

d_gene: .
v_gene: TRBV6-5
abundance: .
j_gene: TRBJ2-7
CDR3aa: CASSPTGLAYEQYF
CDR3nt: TGTGCCAGCAGTCCAACGGGTTTGGCCTACGAGCAGTACTTC

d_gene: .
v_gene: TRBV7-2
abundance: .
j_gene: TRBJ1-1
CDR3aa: CASSFDNEAFF
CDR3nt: TGTGCCAGCAGCTTTGACAATGAAGCTTTCTTT

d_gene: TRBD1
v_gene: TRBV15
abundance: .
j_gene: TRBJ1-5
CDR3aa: CATSRGRQGDNQPQHF
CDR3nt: TGTGCCACCAGCAGAGGACGACAGGGGGATAATCAGCCCCAGCATTTT

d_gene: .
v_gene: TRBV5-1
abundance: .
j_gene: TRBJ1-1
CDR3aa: CASSLPSGDTEAFF
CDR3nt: TGCGCCAGCAGCTTGCCGTCGGGGGACACTGAAGCTTTCTTT

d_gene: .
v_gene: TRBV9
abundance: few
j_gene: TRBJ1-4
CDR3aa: CASSVGRGPGGEKLFF
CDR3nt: TGTGCCAGCAGCGTAGGCAGGGGCCCAGGAGGAGAAAAACTGTTTTTT

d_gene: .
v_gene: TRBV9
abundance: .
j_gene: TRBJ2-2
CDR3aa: CASSVQVTVDTGELFF
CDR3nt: TGTGCCAGCAGCGTACAAGTTACAGTTGACACCGGGGAGCTGTTTTTT

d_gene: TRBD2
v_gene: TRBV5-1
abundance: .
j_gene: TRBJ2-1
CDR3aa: CASSSRWSGGNRNEQFF
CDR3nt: TGCGCCAGCAGCTCCCGGTGGAGCGGGGGGAATAGGAATGAGCAGTTCTTC

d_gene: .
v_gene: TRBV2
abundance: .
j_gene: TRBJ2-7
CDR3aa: CASSLQGYEQYF
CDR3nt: TGTGCCAGCAGTCTTCAGGGGTACGAGCAGTACTTC

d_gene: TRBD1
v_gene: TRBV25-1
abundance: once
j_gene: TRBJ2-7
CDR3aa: CASSETGVAEQYF
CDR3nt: TGTGCCAGCAGTGAAACAGGGGTTGCTGAGCAGTACTTC

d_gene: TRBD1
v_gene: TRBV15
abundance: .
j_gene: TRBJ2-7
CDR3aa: CATAPDRTSYEQYF
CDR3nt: TGTGCCACCGCCCCGGACAGGACCTCCTACGAGCAGTACTTC

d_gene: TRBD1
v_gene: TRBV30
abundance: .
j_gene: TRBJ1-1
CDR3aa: CAWSGQDNTEAFF
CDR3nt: TGTGCCTGGAGCGGACAGGACAACACTGAAGCTTTCTTT

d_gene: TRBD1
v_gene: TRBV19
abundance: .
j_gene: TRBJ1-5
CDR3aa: CASSPGRGTGGRQPQHF
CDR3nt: TGTGCCAGTAGCCCGGGGCGCGGGACAGGGGGACGACAGCCCCAGCATTTT

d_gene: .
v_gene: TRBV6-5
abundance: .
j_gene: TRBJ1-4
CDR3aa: CASSVTATNEKLFF
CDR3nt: TGTGCCAGCAGCGTCACTGCAACTAATGAAAAACTGTTTTTT

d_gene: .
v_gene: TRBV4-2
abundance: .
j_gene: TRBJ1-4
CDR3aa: CASSPLPWGQGSEKLFF
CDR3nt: TGTGCCAGCAGCCCTCTCCCCTGGGGGCAGGGGAGTGAAAAACTGTTTTTT

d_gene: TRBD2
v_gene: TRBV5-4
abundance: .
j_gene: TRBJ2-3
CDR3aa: CASSREGPDTQYF
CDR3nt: TGTGCCAGCAGCAGGGAGGGTCCGGATACGCAGTATTTT

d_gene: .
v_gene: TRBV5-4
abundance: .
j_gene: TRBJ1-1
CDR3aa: CASSLSSGLNTEAFF
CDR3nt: TGTGCCAGCAGCTTATCATCAGGGTTGAACACTGAAGCTTTCTTT

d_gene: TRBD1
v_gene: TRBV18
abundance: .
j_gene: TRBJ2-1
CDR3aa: CATTQGSSYNEQFF
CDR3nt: TGTGCCACCACACAGGGGAGCTCCTACAATGAGCAGTTCTTC

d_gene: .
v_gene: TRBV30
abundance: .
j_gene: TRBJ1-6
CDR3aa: CAWSVEGGGSPLHF
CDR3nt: TGTGCCTGGAGTGTGGAGGGTGGCGGTTCACCCCTCCACTTT

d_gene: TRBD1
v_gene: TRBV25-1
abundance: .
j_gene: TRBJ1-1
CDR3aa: CASSASGGQGVKAFF
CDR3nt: TGTGCCAGCAGCGCCTCAGGGGGACAGGGGGTCAAAGCTTTCTTT

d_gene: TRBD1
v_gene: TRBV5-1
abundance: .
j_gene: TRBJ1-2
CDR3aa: CASSLEQGGGYTF
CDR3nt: TGCGCCAGCAGCTTGGAACAGGGGGGCGGCTACACCTTC

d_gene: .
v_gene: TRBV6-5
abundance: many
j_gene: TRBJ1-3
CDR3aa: CASSSPGGNTIYF
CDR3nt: TGTGCCAGCAGCTCGCCGGGGGGAAACACCATATATTTT

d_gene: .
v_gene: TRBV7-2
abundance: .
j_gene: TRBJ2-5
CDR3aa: CASSLEGRGMRQETQYF
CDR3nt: TGTGCCAGCAGCTTAGAAGGCAGGGGAATGCGGCAAGAGACCCAGTACTTC

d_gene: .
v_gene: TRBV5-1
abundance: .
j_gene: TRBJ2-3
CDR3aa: CASSWSGPEDTQYF
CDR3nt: TGCGCCAGCAGCTGGTCAGGCCCCGAAGATACGCAGTATTTT

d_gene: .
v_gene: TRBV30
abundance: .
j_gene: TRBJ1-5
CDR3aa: CAWSANRDQPQHF
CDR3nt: TGTGCCTGGAGTGCAAACAGGGATCAGCCCCAGCATTTT

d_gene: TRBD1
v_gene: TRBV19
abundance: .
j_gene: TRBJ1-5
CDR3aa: CASSPTGQKLQPQHF
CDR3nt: TGTGCCTCGAGCCCTACGGGACAGAAACTTCAGCCCCAGCATTTT

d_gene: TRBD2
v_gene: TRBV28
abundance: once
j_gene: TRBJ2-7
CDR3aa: CASSPLTSGGARREYF
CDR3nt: TGTGCCAGCAGCCCCCTGACTAGCGGGGGGGCCAGAAGGGAGTACTTC

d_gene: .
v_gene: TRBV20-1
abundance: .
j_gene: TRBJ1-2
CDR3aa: CSAGWNYGYTF
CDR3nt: TGCAGTGCCGGGTGGAACTATGGCTACACCTTC

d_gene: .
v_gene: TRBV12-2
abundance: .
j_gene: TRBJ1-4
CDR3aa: CASRLALRQEKNEKLFF
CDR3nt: TGTGCAAGTCGCTTAGCTCTAAGGCAGGAAAAAAATGAAAAACTGTTTTTT

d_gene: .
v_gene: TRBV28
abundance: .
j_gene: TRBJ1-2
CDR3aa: CASSRPNYGYTF
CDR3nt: TGTGCCAGCAGTCGTCCTAACTATGGCTACACCTTC

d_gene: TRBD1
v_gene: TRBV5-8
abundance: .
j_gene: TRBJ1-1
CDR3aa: CASSRTGYEAFF
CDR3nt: TGTGCCAGCAGCCGGACAGGGTACGAAGCTTTCTTT

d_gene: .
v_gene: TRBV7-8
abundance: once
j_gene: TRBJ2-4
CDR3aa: CASSLGGFKNIQYF
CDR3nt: TGTGCCAGCAGCTTAGGCGGATTTAAAAACATTCAGTACTTC

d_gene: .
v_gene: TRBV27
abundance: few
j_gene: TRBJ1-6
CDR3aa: CASRAGQGLNSPLHF
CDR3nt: TGTGCCAGCAGGGCCGGGCAGGGACTAAATTCACCCCTCCACTTT

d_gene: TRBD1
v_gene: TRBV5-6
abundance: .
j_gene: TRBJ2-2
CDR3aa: CASSLAGTGVNGELFF
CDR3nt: TGTGCCAGCAGCTTGGCGGGGACAGGGGTCAACGGGGAGCTGTTTTTT

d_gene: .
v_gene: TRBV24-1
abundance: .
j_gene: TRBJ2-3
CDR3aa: CATSDSRGGLPRTDTQYF
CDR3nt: TGTGCCACCAGTGATTCCCGCGGAGGCCTACCTCGCACAGATACGCAGTATTTT

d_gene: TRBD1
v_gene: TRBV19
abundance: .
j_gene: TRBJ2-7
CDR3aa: CASSPFGDRLDYEQYF
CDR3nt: TGTGCCAGTAGCCCGTTCGGGGACAGGCTTGACTACGAGCAGTACTTC

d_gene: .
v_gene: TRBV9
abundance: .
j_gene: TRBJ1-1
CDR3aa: CASSPLRGTEAFF
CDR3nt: TGTGCCAGCAGTCCCCTGCGGGGCACTGAAGCTTTCTTT

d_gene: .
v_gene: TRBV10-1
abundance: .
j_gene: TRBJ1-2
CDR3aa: CASRTKGGVVYGYTF
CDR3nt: TGCGCCAGCCGGACCAAGGGAGGGGTCGTCTATGGCTACACCTTC

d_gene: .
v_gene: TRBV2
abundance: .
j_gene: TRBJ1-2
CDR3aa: CASLFQGLSYGYTF
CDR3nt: TGTGCCAGCCTATTCCAGGGGTTGAGCTATGGCTACACCTTC